The source of this T cell receptor beta chain is a study of technical replicates of blood from a few donors. The method was immunoSEQ multiplex PCR; TCRdb's version includes in-frame clones alone and lacks a portion of them. The sample lists more than 90,000 clones; 85% to 95% were seen once. CDR1 MNHEY and CDR2 SVGAGI come from the germline V gene. The trim removed 11 bases at V and 4 bases at J, leaving 4 bases unmatched. This CDR3 comprises 12 residues. The sequenced sample consisted of T cells isolated from PBMCs. The source is a human donor in good health. This chain joins TRBV6-5 and TRBJ2-2, with 7 bases lining up with TRBD2. CDR3 sequence: CASGGITGELFF. CDR3 in DNA: TGTGCCTCGGGGGGTATCACCGGGGAGCTGTTTTTT.